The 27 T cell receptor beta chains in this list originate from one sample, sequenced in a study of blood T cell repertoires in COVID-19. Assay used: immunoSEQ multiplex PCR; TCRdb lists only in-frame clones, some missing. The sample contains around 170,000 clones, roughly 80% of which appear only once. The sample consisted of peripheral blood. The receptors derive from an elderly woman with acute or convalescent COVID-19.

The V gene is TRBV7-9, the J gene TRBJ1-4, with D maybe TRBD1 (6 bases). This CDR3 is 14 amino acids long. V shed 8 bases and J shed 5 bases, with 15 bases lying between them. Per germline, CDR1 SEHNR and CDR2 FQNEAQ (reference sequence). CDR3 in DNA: TGTGCCAGCTCAAGGGGGGGACTGAATGAAAAACTGTTTTTT. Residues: CASSRGGLNEKLFF.

The CDR3 coding sequence is TGTGCCAGCAGCCAAATGACAGGGTCCTACGAGCAGTACTTC. Translating gives CASSQMTGSYEQYF. This chain joins TRBV3-1 (or the pseudogene TRBV3-2) and TRBJ2-7; 7 bases match TRBD1. This CDR3 is 14 amino acids long. V gave up 2 bases and J gave up 1 base; unmatched junction bases: 2. The V gene's germline CDR1 is LGHDT and CDR2 YNNKEL (reference sequence).

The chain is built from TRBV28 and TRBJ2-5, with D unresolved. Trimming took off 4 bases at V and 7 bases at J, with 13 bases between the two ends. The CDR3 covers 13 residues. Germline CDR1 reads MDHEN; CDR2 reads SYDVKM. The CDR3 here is CASSSPVVGTQYF. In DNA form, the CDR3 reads TGTGCCAGCAGTTCACCCGTGGTCGGGACCCAGTACTTC.

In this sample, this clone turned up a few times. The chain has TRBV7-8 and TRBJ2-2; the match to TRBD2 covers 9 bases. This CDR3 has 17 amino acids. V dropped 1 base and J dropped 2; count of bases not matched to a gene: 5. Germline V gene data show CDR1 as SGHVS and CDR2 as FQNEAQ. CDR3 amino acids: CASSLVVTSGNTGELFF. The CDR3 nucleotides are TGTGCCAGCAGCTTAGTTGTGACTAGCGGTAACACCGGGGAGCTGTTTTTT.

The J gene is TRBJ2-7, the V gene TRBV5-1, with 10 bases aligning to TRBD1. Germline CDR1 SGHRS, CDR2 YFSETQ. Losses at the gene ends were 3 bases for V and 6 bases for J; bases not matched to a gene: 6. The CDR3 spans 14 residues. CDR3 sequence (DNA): TGCGCCAGCAGCTCCGGGACAGGGGCTGGCGAGCAGTACTTC. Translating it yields CASSSGTGAGEQYF.

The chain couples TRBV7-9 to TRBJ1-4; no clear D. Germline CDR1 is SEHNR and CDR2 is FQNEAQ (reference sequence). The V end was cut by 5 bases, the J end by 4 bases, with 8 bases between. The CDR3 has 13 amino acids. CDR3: CASSPAGNEKLFF. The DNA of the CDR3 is TGTGCCAGCAGCCCCGCGGGTAATGAAAAACTGTTTTTT.

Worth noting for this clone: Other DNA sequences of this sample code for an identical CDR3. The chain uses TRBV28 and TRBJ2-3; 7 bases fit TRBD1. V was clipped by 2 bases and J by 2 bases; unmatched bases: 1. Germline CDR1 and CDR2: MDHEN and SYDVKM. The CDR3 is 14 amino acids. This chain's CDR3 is CASSLDRVTDTQYF. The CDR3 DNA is TGTGCCAGCAGTTTAGACAGGGTCACAGATACGCAGTATTTT.

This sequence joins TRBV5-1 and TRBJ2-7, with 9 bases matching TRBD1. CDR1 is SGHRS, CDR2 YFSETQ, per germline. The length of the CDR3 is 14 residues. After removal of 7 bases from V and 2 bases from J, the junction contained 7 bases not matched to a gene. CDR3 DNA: TGCGCCAGCTCGGGACAGGGTCAGACCTACGAGCAGTACTTC. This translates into CASSGQGQTYEQYF.

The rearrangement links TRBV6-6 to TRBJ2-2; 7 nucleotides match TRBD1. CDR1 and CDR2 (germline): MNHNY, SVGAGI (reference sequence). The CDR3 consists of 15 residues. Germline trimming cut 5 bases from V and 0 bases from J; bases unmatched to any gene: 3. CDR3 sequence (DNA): TGTGCCAGCAGTCGACAGGGCGCGAACACCGGGGAGCTGTTTTTT. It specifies CASSRQGANTGELFF.

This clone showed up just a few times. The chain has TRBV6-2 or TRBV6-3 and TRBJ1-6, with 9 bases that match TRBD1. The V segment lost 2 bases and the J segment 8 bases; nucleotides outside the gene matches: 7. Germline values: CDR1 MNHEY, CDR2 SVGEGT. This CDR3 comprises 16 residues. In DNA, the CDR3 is TGTGCCAGCAGTTACCCGCCGCGGACAGGGGATTCACCCCTCCACTTT. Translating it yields CASSYPPRTGDSPLHF.

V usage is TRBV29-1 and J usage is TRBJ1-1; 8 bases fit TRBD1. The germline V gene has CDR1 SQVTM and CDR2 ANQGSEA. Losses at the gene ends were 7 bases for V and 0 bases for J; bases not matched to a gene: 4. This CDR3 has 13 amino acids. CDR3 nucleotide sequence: TGCAGCGCCCGACAGGGGATGAACACTGAAGCTTTCTTT. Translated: CSARQGMNTEAFF.

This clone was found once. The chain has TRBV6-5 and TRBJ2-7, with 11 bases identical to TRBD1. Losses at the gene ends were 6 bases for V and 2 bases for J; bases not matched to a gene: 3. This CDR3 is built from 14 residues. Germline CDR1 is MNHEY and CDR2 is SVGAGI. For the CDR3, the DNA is TGTGCCAGCAGGGGGACAGGGGGGGCCTACGAGCAGTACTTC. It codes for CASRGTGGAYEQYF.

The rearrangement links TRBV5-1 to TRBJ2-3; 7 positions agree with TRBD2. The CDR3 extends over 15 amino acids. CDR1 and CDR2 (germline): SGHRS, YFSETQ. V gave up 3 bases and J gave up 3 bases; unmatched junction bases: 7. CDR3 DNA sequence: TGCGCCAGCAGCTGGGGGGGATTAGGGACAGATACGCAGTATTTT. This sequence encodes CASSWGGLGTDTQYF.

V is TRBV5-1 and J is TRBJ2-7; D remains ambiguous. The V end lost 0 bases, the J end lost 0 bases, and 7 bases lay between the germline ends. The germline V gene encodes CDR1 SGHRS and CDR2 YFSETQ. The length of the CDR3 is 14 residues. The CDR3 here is CASSLAQNSYEQYF. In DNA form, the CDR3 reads TGCGCCAGCAGCTTGGCTCAGAACTCCTACGAGCAGTACTTC.

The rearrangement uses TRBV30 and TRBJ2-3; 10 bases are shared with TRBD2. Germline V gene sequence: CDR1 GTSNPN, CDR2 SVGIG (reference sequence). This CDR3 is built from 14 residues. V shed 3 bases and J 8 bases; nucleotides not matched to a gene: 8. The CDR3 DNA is TGTGCCTGGAGAGTAGCGGGAGGAGTTCCTACGCAGTATTTT. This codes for CAWRVAGGVPTQYF.

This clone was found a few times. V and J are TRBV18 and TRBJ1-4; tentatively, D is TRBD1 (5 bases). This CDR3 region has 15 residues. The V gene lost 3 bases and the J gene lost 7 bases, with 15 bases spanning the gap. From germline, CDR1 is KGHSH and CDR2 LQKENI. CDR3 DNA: TGTGCCAGCTCACCCCCTAGGGGAGGCGGTGAAAAACTGTTTTTT. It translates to CASSPPRGGGEKLFF.

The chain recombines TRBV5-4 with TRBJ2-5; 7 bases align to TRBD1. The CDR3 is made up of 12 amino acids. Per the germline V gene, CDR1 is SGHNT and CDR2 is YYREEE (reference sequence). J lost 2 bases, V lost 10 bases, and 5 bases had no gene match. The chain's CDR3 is CAYRDSQETQYF. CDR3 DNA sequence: TGTGCCTACCGGGACAGTCAAGAGACCCAGTACTTC.

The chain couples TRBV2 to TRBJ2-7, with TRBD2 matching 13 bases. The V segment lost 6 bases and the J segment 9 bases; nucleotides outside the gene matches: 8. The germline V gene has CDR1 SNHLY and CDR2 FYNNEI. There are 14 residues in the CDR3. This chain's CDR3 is CASRRLAGGLGQYF. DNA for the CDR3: TGTGCCAGCAGACGACTAGCGGGGGGCCTTGGGCAGTACTTC.

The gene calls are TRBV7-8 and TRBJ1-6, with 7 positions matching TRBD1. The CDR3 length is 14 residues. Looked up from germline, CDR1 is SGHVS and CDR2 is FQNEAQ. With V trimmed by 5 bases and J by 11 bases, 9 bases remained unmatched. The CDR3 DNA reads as TGTGCCAGCAGCCCCCAGGGGGGAAGGACACCCCTCCACTTT. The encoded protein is CASSPQGGRTPLHF. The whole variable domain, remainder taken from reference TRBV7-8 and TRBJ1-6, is GAGVSQSPRYKVAKRGQDVALRCDPISGHVSLFWYQQALGQGPEFLTYFQNEAQLDKSGLPSDRFFAERPEGSVSTLKIQRTQQEDSAVYLCASSPQGGRTPLHFGNGTRLTVT.

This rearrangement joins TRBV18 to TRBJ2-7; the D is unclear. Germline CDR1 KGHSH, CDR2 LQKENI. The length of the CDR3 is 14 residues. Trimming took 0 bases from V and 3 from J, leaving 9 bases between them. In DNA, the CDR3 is TGTGCCAGCTCACCACCGCCAGGCCACTACGAGCAGTACTTC. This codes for CASSPPPGHYEQYF.

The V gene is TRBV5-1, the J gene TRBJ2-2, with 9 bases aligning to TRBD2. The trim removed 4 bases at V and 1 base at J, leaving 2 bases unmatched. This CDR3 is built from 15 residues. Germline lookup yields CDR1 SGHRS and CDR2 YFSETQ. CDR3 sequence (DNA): TGCGCCAGCAGCAGTAGCGGGGGGAACACCGGGGAGCTGTTTTTT. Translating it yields CASSSSGGNTGELFF.

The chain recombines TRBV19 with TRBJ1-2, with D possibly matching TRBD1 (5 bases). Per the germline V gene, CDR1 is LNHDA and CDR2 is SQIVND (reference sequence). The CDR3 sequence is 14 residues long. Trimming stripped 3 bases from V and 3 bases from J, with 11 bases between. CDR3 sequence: CASSMYRGDYGYTF. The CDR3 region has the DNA TGTGCCAGTAGTATGTATAGGGGTGACTATGGCTACACCTTC.

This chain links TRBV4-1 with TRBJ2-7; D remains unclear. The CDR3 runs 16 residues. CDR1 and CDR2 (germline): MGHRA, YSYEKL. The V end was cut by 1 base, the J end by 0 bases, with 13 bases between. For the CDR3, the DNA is TGCGCCAGCAGCCAAGGCACGGGTTTGAGCTCCTACGAGCAGTACTTC. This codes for CASSQGTGLSSYEQYF.

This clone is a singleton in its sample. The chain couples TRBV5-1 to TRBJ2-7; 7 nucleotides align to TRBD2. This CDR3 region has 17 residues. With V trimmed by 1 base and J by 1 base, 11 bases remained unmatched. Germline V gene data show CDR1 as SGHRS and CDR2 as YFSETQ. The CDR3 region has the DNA TGCGCCAGCAGCTTGTTTTCGAGCGGGAAGGGGTCCTACGAGCAGTACTTC. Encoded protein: CASSLFSSGKGSYEQYF.

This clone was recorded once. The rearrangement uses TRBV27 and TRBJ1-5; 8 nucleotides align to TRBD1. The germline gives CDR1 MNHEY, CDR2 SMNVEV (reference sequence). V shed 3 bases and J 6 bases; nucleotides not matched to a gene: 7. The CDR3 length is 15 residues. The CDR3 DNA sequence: TGTGCCAGCAGTTTCGCACAGGGGGGAAGTCAGCCCCAGCATTTT. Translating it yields CASSFAQGGSQPQHF.

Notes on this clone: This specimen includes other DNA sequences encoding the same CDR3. The CDR3 DNA follows: TGCGCCAGCAGTCCTGGACAGGCTAGCACAGATACGCAGTATTTT. Protein product: CASSPGQASTDTQYF. The chain recombines TRBV5-1 with TRBJ2-3, with 7 bases that match TRBD1. Germline assignment: CDR1 SGHRS and CDR2 YFSETQ. The V gene end was trimmed by 5 bases and the J gene end by 0 bases; junction bases not matched to a gene: 6. CDR3 length: 15 amino acids.

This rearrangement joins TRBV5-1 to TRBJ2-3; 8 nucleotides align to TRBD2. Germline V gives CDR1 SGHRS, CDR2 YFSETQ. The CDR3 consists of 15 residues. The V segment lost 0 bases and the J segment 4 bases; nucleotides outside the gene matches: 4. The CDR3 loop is CASSLDSGAPDTQYF. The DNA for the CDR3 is TGCGCCAGCAGCTTGGATAGCGGGGCGCCAGATACGCAGTATTTT.